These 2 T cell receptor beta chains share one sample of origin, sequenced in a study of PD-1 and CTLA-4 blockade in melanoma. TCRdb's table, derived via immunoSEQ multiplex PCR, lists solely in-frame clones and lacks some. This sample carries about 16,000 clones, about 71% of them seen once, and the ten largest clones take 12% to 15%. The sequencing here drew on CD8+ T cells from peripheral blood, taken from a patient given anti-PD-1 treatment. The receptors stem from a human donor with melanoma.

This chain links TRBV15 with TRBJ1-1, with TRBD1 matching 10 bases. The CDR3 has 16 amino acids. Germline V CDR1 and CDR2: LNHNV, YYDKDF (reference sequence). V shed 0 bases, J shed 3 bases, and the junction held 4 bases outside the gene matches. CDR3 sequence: CATSRDEDRGDTEAFF. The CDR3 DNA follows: TGTGCCACCAGCAGAGATGAGGACAGGGGGGACACTGAAGCTTTCTTT. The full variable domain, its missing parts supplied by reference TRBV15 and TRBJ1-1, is DAMVIQNPRYQVTQFGKPVTLSCSQTLNHNVMYWYQQKSSQAPKLLFHYYDKDFNNEADTPDNFQSRRPNTSFCFLDIRSPGLGDTAMYLCATSRDEDRGDTEAFFGQGTRLTVV.

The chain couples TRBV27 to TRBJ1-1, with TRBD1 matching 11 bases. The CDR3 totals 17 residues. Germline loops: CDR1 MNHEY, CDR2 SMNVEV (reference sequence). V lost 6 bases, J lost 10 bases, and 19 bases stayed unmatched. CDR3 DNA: TGTGCCAGCAGCCCTCGGGGCCCCGGGACAGGGGGATCAGGAGCTTTCTTT. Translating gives CASSPRGPGTGGSGAFF.